The 29 T cell receptor beta chains listed next were all sequenced from one sample in a study of blood T cell repertoires in COVID-19. Profiled with immunoSEQ multiplex PCR; TCRdb holds only in-frame clones, not every one. The sample lists 200,000 or so clones; roughly nine tenths were seen once. Sequenced sample: peripheral blood. The receptors stem from a woman in her sixties or seventies with acute or convalescent COVID-19.

The rearrangement uses TRBV4-1 and TRBJ2-7; D possibly corresponds to TRBD2 (5 bases). This CDR3 comprises 14 residues. The V end was cut by 4 bases, the J end by 4 bases, with 14 bases between. Germline V lookup: CDR1 MGHRA, CDR2 YSYEKL. The CDR3 sequence is CASSLTEGLYEQYF. For the CDR3, the DNA is TGCGCCAGCAGCCTGACCGAGGGCCTTTACGAGCAGTACTTC.

This chain connects TRBV18 to TRBJ2-3, with TRBD2 identical over 9 bases. V lost 3 bases to trimming and J lost 2 bases; unmatched junction nucleotides: 6. The length of the CDR3 is 16 residues. Germline V CDR1 and CDR2: KGHSH, LQKENI. The CDR3 loop is CASSPTAGGATDTQYF. In DNA, the CDR3 is TGTGCCAGCTCACCGACAGCGGGAGGCGCCACAGATACGCAGTATTTT. Filled out from reference TRBV18 and TRBJ2-3, the complete variable domain reads NAGVMQNPRHLVRRRGQEARLRCSPMKGHSHVYWYRQLPEEGLKFMVYLQKENIIDESGMPKERFSAEFPKEGPSILRIQQVVRGDSAAYFCASSPTAGGATDTQYFGPGTRLTVL.

V usage is TRBV28 and J usage is TRBJ2-1; TRBD1 agrees at 8 bases. The CDR3 has 13 amino acids. Per germline, CDR1 MDHEN and CDR2 SYDVKM. Trimming took 5 bases from V and 6 from J; bases not matched to a gene: 3. DNA for the CDR3: TGTGCCAGCAGTCGACAGGGGATCAATGAGCAGTTCTTC. Encoded protein: CASSRQGINEQFF.

The chain is built from TRBV18 and TRBJ2-2; 7 bases are a match to TRBD1. The CDR3 contains 16 residues. The trim removed 0 bases at V and 1 base at J, leaving 2 bases unmatched. Germline V gene sequence: CDR1 KGHSH, CDR2 LQKENI. The CDR3 nucleotides read TGTGCCAGCTCACCACCCACAGGGGTGAACACCGGGGAGCTGTTTTTT. Residues: CASSPPTGVNTGELFF.

The V and J genes are TRBV27 and TRBJ1-4, with 11 nucleotides matching TRBD1. The junction had 8 bases not matched to a gene; V was cut back by 5 bases and J by 3 bases. CDR3 length: 17 amino acids. Germline assignment: CDR1 MNHEY and CDR2 SMNVEV (reference sequence). The DNA of the CDR3 is TGTGCCAGCAGTACCGGGACAGGGGGTAGGTCTAATGAAAAACTGTTTTTT. Residues: CASSTGTGGRSNEKLFF.

V and J are TRBV19 and TRBJ1-1, with TRBD1 as a possible D gene (6 bases). CDR3 length equals 15 residues. Per the germline V gene, CDR1 is LNHDA and CDR2 is SQIVND (reference sequence). With 6 bases removed from V and 0 bases from J, the gap between germline ends came to 14 bases. The CDR3 loop is CASRRQVTMNTEAFF. The CDR3 bases are TGTGCCAGTAGGAGACAGGTAACGATGAACACTGAAGCTTTCTTT. Variable domain in full (rest from reference TRBV19 and TRBJ1-1): DGGITQSPKYLFRKEGQNVTLSCEQNLNHDAMYWYRQDPGQGLRLIYYSQIVNDFQKGDIAEGYSVSREKKESFPLTVTSAQKNPTAFYLCASRRQVTMNTEAFFGQGTRLTVV.

This chain uses TRBV19 with TRBJ2-3; 11 bases align to TRBD2. The CDR3 totals 14 residues. The trim removed 7 bases at V and 6 bases at J, leaving 6 bases unmatched. Germline CDR1 and CDR2: LNHDA and SQIVND (reference sequence). The CDR3 sequence is CASKVAGGPDTQYF. DNA of the CDR3: TGTGCCAGTAAGGTAGCGGGAGGGCCTGATACGCAGTATTTT.

The V call is TRBV7-2, the J call TRBJ2-7; 12 bases are a match to TRBD2. Germline CDR1 is SGHTA and CDR2 is FQGNSA. V lost 3 bases and J lost 0; bases outside the gene matches: 3. The CDR3 has 16 amino acids. CDR3 DNA sequence: TGTGCCAGCAGCTTGGGACTAGCGGGCCTCTCCTACGAGCAGTACTTC. Amino acids: CASSLGLAGLSYEQYF.

The V and J genes are TRBV7-2 and TRBJ2-2; possibly TRBD1 for D (6 bases). This CDR3 is built from 15 residues. V was cut by 3 bases and J by 0 bases, with 8 bases left in between. Germline V gene lookup returns CDR1 SGHTA and CDR2 FQGNSA. DNA of the CDR3: TGTGCCAGCAGCTTTGGGGGCGCGAACACCGGGGAGCTGTTTTTT. Amino acid sequence: CASSFGGANTGELFF. Full variable domain (missing parts from reference TRBV7-2 and TRBJ2-2): GAGVSQSPSNKVTEKGKDVELRCDPISGHTALYWYRQSLGQGLEFLIYFQGNSAPDKSGLPSDRFSAERTGGSVSTLTIQRTQQEDSAVYLCASSFGGANTGELFFGEGSRLTVL.

CDR3 DNA sequence: TGTGCCAGCAGCTTTGGGCTAGCGGGTTACAATGAGCAGTTCTTC. Amino acid sequence: CASSFGLAGYNEQFF. The V gene is TRBV7-2, the J gene TRBJ2-1, with TRBD2 identical over 8 bases. The CDR3 length is 15 residues. Germline lookup yields CDR1 SGHTA and CDR2 FQGNSA. The trim removed 3 bases at V and 4 bases at J, leaving 5 bases unmatched.

The chain carries TRBV5-8 and TRBJ1-5; 7 bases fit TRBD1. This CDR3 has 16 amino acids. With 0 bases clipped from V and 4 bases from J, the junction kept 7 bases outside the gene matches. CDR1 is SGHTS and CDR2 is YDEGEE in the germline V gene. CDR3 residues: CASSLAAGQSNQPQHF. CDR3 coding DNA: TGTGCCAGCAGCTTGGCCGCGGGACAGTCTAATCAGCCCCAGCATTTT.

The rearrangement joins TRBV11-2 to TRBJ1-4, with a tentative D call TRBD1 (5 bases). Germline V gene data show CDR1 as SGHAT and CDR2 as FQNNGV. The CDR3 has 16 residues. V shed 5 bases and J shed 7 bases, with 20 bases lying between them. The DNA for the CDR3 is TGTGCCAGCAGCCAGCGGCGGGGGATGATGGGTGAAAAACTGTTTTTT. Translation gives CASSQRRGMMGEKLFF.

The chain has TRBV6-5 and TRBJ2-7; 7 nucleotides agree with TRBD1. V was pared by 6 bases and J by 0 bases, with 8 bases of the junction left unmatched. CDR1 MNHEY and CDR2 SVGAGI come from the germline V gene. The CDR3 is 15 amino acids. In DNA form, the CDR3 reads TGTGCCAGCAGCCCCAGACAGGGAACCTCCTACGAGCAGTACTTC. Protein product: CASSPRQGTSYEQYF.

This rearrangement joins TRBV28 to TRBJ1-5; maybe TRBD1 (5 bases). V was trimmed by 8 bases and J by 6 bases, leaving 20 bases between them. There are 15 residues in the CDR3. Germline V gene sequence: CDR1 MDHEN, CDR2 SYDVKM. The CDR3 spells CASSTNGGVVQPQHF. The CDR3 coding sequence is TGTGCCAGCTCGACCAATGGGGGGGTGGTTCAGCCCCAGCATTTT.

The gene calls are TRBV4-1 and TRBJ2-6; 10 bases are a match to TRBD2. The length of the CDR3 is 21 residues. In germline, CDR1 is MGHRA, CDR2 YSYEKL. Unmatched junction bases numbered 12, after V lost 1 base and J lost 0 bases. CDR3 bases: TGCGCCAGCAGCCAAGCGAATCAAGCGGGGGGGCGCGGCTCTGGGGCCAACGTCCTGACTTTC. Its protein is CASSQANQAGGRGSGANVLTF.

The chain combines TRBV28 with TRBJ1-5, with TRBD1 identical over 11 bases. There are 17 residues in the CDR3. CDR1 and CDR2 from the germline V gene are MDHEN and SYDVKM. V lost 7 bases and J lost 6; bases outside the gene matches: 14. The CDR3 DNA reads as TGTGCCAGCATTCGGGACAGGGGGTACAGGCGCAGTCAGCCCCAGCATTTT. This gives the protein CASIRDRGYRRSQPQHF.

The chain is built from TRBV12-5 and TRBJ1-5, with 7 bases identical to TRBD1. V trimming: 7 bases; J trimming: 1 base; junction bases outside the gene matches: 7. The germline gives CDR1 LGHNT, CDR2 FRNRAP. This CDR3 spans 15 amino acids. The CDR3 protein is CASAKQGSSNQPQHF. CDR3 sequence (DNA): TGTGCTAGTGCGAAACAGGGGTCGAGCAATCAGCCCCAGCATTTT.

The genes are TRBV21-1 and TRBJ1-1. TRBV21-1 is termed a pseudogene. The CDR3 contains 15 residues. The CDR3 DNA is TGTGCCAGCATCATACCCCCGGGTAGAAGCACTGAAGCTTTCTTT. Amino acid sequence: CASIIPPGRSTEAFF.

The chain has TRBV11-2 and TRBJ2-1, with 11 bases lining up with TRBD2. CDR1 SGHAT and CDR2 FQNNGV come from the germline V gene. The CDR3 contains 16 residues. V lost 5 bases, J lost 9 bases, and 12 bases stayed unmatched. CDR3 coding DNA: TGTGCCAGCAGCCTTTATGCGACTAGCGGGGCGGGTGAGCAGTTCTTC. This sequence encodes CASSLYATSGAGEQFF.

This CDR3 is CASRRGQGSYEQYF. In DNA form, the CDR3 reads TGTGCCAGTAGAAGGGGACAGGGGTCGTACGAGCAGTACTTC. The gene calls are TRBV19 and TRBJ2-7; 10 bases match TRBD1. The ends lost 6 bases at V and 4 bases at J; junction bases unmatched: 6. Germline CDR1 and CDR2: LNHDA and SQIVND (reference sequence). This CDR3 region has 14 residues.

J is TRBJ2-6 and V is TRBV7-9; 11 bases agree with TRBD2. With V trimmed by 5 bases and J by 2 bases, 11 bases remained unmatched. Germline-derived CDR1 and CDR2 are SEHNR and FQNEAQ (reference sequence). CDR3 length equals 19 residues. CDR3 in DNA: TGTGCCAGCAGCCGGCCGGGACTAGCGGTCTTAGCTGGGGCCAACGTCCTGACTTTC. Amino acids: CASSRPGLAVLAGANVLTF.

The V and J genes are TRBV6-6 and TRBJ2-1, with 8 bases fitting TRBD2. Trimming removed 7 bases from V and 6 bases from J; junction bases left unmatched: 14. This CDR3 region has 16 residues. Germline lookup yields CDR1 MNHNY and CDR2 SVGAGI (reference sequence). The CDR3 nucleotides are TGTGCCAGCACCCCGGGTAGCGGGATACCTACCAATGAGCAGTTCTTC. Protein sequence: CASTPGSGIPTNEQFF.

The chain links TRBV5-6 to TRBJ2-7, with 7 bases matching TRBD1. The CDR3 consists of 15 residues. Germline CDR1 is SGHDT and CDR2 is YYEEEE. Germline trimming cut 4 bases from V and 7 bases from J; bases unmatched to any gene: 14. As DNA, the CDR3 is TGTGCCAGCAGCCTGCCCGGGACAGCCTCTGGGGAGCAGTACTTC. It specifies CASSLPGTASGEQYF.

The rearrangement links TRBV5-6 to TRBJ1-1; possibly TRBD1 for D (5 bases). The V end was cut by 3 bases, the J end by 5 bases, with 11 bases between. This CDR3 has 13 amino acids. Germline V gives CDR1 SGHDT, CDR2 YYEEEE. Here the CDR3 DNA reads TGTGCCAGCAGCTCTCCGGGGGGGACTGAAGCTTTCTTT. Its protein product is CASSSPGGTEAFF.

The chain couples TRBV7-8 to TRBJ2-7, with unresolved D. The CDR3 runs 13 residues. The germline V gene has CDR1 SGHVS and CDR2 FQNEAQ. V lost 2 bases and J lost 4, with 9 bases in between. In DNA form, the CDR3 reads TGTGCCAGCAGCTTACTCCCACGGTACGAGCAGTACTTC. The encoded protein is CASSLLPRYEQYF.

The chain links TRBV5-1 to TRBJ2-7; 7 nucleotides agree with TRBD2. This CDR3 comprises 13 residues. The V segment lost 5 bases and the J segment 3 bases; nucleotides outside the gene matches: 5. The V gene's germline CDR1 is SGHRS and CDR2 YFSETQ. In DNA form, the CDR3 reads TGCGCCAGCAGGGGGGGGGTCGGCTACGAGCAGTACTTC. It specifies CASRGGVGYEQYF.

The chain uses TRBV6-5 and TRBJ2-1; TRBD2 might be the D (5 bases). The CDR3 is 15 amino acids. V was shortened by 7 bases and J by 3 bases, with 16 bases between the two germline ends. Germline V gives CDR1 MNHEY, CDR2 SVGAGI. The DNA of the CDR3 is TGTGCCAGCACTCCTCCGGAGGCAGGCTACAATGAGCAGTTCTTC. It codes for CASTPPEAGYNEQFF.

The V gene is TRBV27, the J gene TRBJ2-1; tentatively, D is TRBD2 (6 bases). Between the trimmed V and J ends, which lost 3 bases and 8 bases, there was a span of 11 bases. Germline CDR1 is MNHEY and CDR2 is SMNVEV (reference sequence). The CDR3 length is 13 residues. This CDR3 reads CASSFRDSDEQFF. The CDR3 coding sequence is TGTGCCAGCAGTTTTAGGGACTCCGATGAGCAGTTCTTC.

V is TRBV6-5 and J is TRBJ1-1, with TRBD1 as a possible D gene (6 bases). V was pared by 6 bases and J by 4 bases, with 18 bases between. Germline CDR1 and CDR2: MNHEY and SVGAGI. This CDR3 contains 15 residues. CDR3 DNA: TGTGCCAGCAGACGCGAAAACAGGGATGGCACTGAAGCTTTCTTT. It encodes CASRRENRDGTEAFF.